A single sample is the source of the 21 T cell receptor beta chains below, sequenced in a study of CD8 T cells in Susac syndrome. The authors reverse transcribed roughly 0.5 to 1 ug RNA with random hexamers. TCRdb re-derived calls from the immunoSEQ multiplex PCR reads in MiXCR, one entry per CDR3 protein. Here the sample spans 50,000 to 65,000 distinct CDR3 sequences, around 90% being singletons. Specimen: CD8+ T cells from PBMCs. The receptors here all came from a human donor in good health.

The chain couples TRBV5-6 to TRBJ2-7, with D perhaps matching TRBD1 (5 bases). V lost 5 bases and J 7 bases, leaving 22 bases between the germline ends. CDR1 is SGHDT, CDR2 YYEEEE, per germline. This CDR3 comprises 15 residues. CDR3 DNA sequence: TGTGCCAGCAGTTACTCAGGGCCTGCGTGGGAAGAGCAGTACTTC. Translated: CASSYSGPAWEEQYF.

The gene calls are TRBV6-6 and TRBJ2-1; 9 bases match TRBD2. The CDR3 totals 15 residues. V dropped 4 bases and J dropped 4; count of bases not matched to a gene: 5. From germline, CDR1 is MNHNY and CDR2 SVGAGI (reference sequence). CDR3 protein: CASSLLLAGYNEQFF. CDR3 nucleotides: TGTGCCAGCAGTTTGCTGCTAGCGGGATACAATGAGCAGTTCTTC.

The DNA for the CDR3 is TGTGCCGGGGCCCGGTGGGAGTATACGCAGTATTTT. The encoded protein is CAGARWEYTQYF. The chain has TRBV7-9 and TRBJ2-3; possibly TRBD1 or TRBD2 for D (5 bases each). V shed 11 bases and J shed 7 bases, with 16 bases lying between them. Per germline, CDR1 SEHNR and CDR2 FQNEAQ (reference sequence). This CDR3 is 12 amino acids long.

The genes are TRBV29-1 and TRBJ1-2, with D unresolved. The germline V gene has CDR1 SQVTM and CDR2 ANQGSEA. V lost 4 bases to trimming and J lost 3 bases, with 6 bases between them. This CDR3 is built from 11 residues. The CDR3 coding sequence is TGCAGCGTTGTGACGGACTATGGCTACACCTTC. It is translated as CSVVTDYGYTF.

The J gene is TRBJ2-3, the V gene TRBV11-2; TRBD2 matches at 7 bases. CDR3 size: 18 residues. Germline CDR1 reads SGHAT; CDR2 reads FQNNGV. V dropped 7 bases and J dropped 5; count of bases not matched to a gene: 21. CDR3 sequence (DNA): TGTGCCAGCAACCCAAGCCCCCAAGCGGGGCCTGATAGAGATACGCAGTATTTT. Translating gives CASNPSPQAGPDRDTQYF.

V and J are TRBV9 and TRBJ2-5; D gene unclear. This CDR3 is 12 amino acids long. Germline CDR1 is SGDLS and CDR2 is YYNGEE. V shed 3 bases and J shed 6 bases, with 9 bases lying between them. The CDR3 nucleotides are TGTGCCAGCAGCGCCAATATGAAGACCCAGTACTTC. Amino acid sequence: CASSANMKTQYF.

The chain joins TRBV29-1 to TRBJ2-1; D remains ambiguous. Trimming removed 4 bases from V and 5 bases from J, with 6 bases in between. There are 11 residues in the CDR3. Germline-derived CDR1 and CDR2 are SQVTM and ANQGSEA. CDR3 sequence reads: CSVGRDNEQFF. The CDR3 coding sequence is TGCAGCGTTGGTCGAGACAATGAGCAGTTCTTC.

The rearrangement links TRBV28 to TRBJ2-1; D may be TRBD1 or TRBD2 (5 bases each). The CDR3 covers 17 residues. Trimming left V 5 bases short and J 5 bases short, with 22 bases between. CDR1 is MDHEN and CDR2 is SYDVKM in the germline V gene. Here the CDR3 DNA reads TGTGCCAGCAGTATCAACACCGGGACCGAGACAAACAATGAGCAGTTCTTC. Its protein product is CASSINTGTETNNEQFF. Drawing the rest from reference TRBV28 and TRBJ2-1, the complete variable domain is DVKVTQSSRYLVKRTGEKVFLECVQDMDHENMFWYRQDPGLGLRLIYFSYDVKMKEKGDIPEGYSVSREKKERFSLILESASTNQTSMYLCASSINTGTETNNEQFFGPGTRLTVL.

The count of this clonotype is one. The junction departs from the called germline gene at one end, perhaps through a read error. The CDR3: CASSTGGLGYGQYF. CDR3 nucleotides: TGTGCCAGCAGTACAGGGGGCCTAGGGTACGGGCAGTACTTC. This chain links TRBV12-3 or TRBV12-4 with TRBJ2-7; 9 bases are shared with TRBD1. The CDR3 runs to 14 residues.

The genes are TRBV27 and TRBJ1-5, with D uncertain. This CDR3 has 15 residues. Germline CDR1 MNHEY, CDR2 SMNVEV (reference sequence). The V end lost 5 bases, the J end lost 1 base, and 12 bases lay between the germline ends. CDR3 nucleotides: TGTGCCAGCAGTCCCTTGGGAGGGAGCAATCAGCCCCAGCATTTT. Its protein is CASSPLGGSNQPQHF.

This clonotype was recorded only once. This chain joins TRBV6-5 and TRBJ2-5; 10 bases line up with TRBD2. Unmatched junction bases numbered 5, after V lost 3 bases and J lost 4 bases. The CDR3 is 15 amino acids. CDR1 and CDR2 from the germline V gene are MNHEY and SVGAGI. The CDR3 region has the DNA TGTGCCAGCAGTTATCTAGCGGGGGCGGGAGAGACCCAGTACTTC. Its protein product is CASSYLAGAGETQYF.

The rearrangement joins TRBV11-2 to TRBJ2-1; TRBD2 agrees at 8 bases. V was clipped by 1 base and J by 8 bases; unmatched bases: 10. From germline, CDR1 is SGHAT and CDR2 FQNNGV. The CDR3 spans 16 residues. CDR3: CASSLARAGGLDEQFF. CDR3 DNA sequence: TGTGCCAGCAGCTTAGCTAGGGCGGGGGGTCTCGATGAGCAGTTCTTC.

This chain links TRBV27 with TRBJ2-1; 10 bases are a match to TRBD2. The ends lost 3 bases at V and 3 bases at J; junction bases unmatched: 11. The CDR3 has 18 amino acids. Per the germline V gene, CDR1 is MNHEY and CDR2 is SMNVEV (reference sequence). CDR3 residues: CASSLLAGGFRGYNEQFF. The DNA for the CDR3 is TGTGCCAGCAGTTTGTTAGCGGGGGGCTTCCGGGGCTACAATGAGCAGTTCTTC.

V is TRBV27 and J is TRBJ2-7; no clear D. The CDR3 extends over 13 amino acids. V was pared by 6 bases and J by 3 bases, with 12 bases between. CDR1 is MNHEY, CDR2 SMNVEV, per germline (reference sequence). In nucleotides, the CDR3 is TGTGCCAGCAGAGAAAGAGGACGCTACGAGCAGTACTTC. Translated, it gives CASRERGRYEQYF.

The chain combines TRBV6-5 with TRBJ2-5; D ambiguous. Germline CDR1 and CDR2: MNHEY and SVGAGI. Between the trimmed V and J ends, which lost 0 bases and 4 bases, there was a span of 12 bases. CDR3 length: 15 amino acids. This chain's CDR3 is CASSYSPTSGETQYF. The CDR3, as DNA: TGTGCCAGCAGTTACTCTCCGACCTCGGGAGAGACCCAGTACTTC.

The gene calls are TRBV12-3 or TRBV12-4 and TRBJ1-4; D is unclear. This CDR3 has 13 amino acids. V shed 3 bases and J shed 10 bases, with 12 bases lying between them. The DNA for the CDR3 is TGTGCCAGCAGTTTGGTGCCTCAGACAAAACTGTTTTTT. Protein product: CASSLVPQTKLFF.

The genes are TRBV4-1 and TRBJ2-7; D is unresolved. Germline-derived CDR1 and CDR2 are MGHRA and YSYEKL. This CDR3 is 14 amino acids long. Trimming left V 3 bases short and J 1 base short, with 10 bases between. CDR3: CASSHRTESYEQYF. The CDR3 DNA is TGCGCCAGCAGCCACAGGACGGAGTCCTACGAGCAGTACTTC.

The chain employs TRBV4-1 and TRBJ2-3; possibly TRBD1 for D (6 bases). This CDR3 comprises 17 residues. The germline gives CDR1 MGHRA, CDR2 YSYEKL. V was cut by 4 bases and J by 2 bases, with 19 bases left in between. The CDR3 is CASSLEGVAIFTDTQYF. The DNA for the CDR3 is TGCGCCAGCAGCCTAGAGGGGGTCGCGATTTTCACAGATACGCAGTATTTT.

This chain links TRBV28 with TRBJ1-1; TRBD1 agrees at 10 bases. The CDR3 sequence is 16 residues long. The germline CDR1 and CDR2 sequences are MDHEN and SYDVKM. Losses at the gene ends were 4 bases for V and 0 bases for J; bases not matched to a gene: 5. The DNA for the CDR3 is TGTGCCAGCAGTTCGGGACAGGGGTCGATGAACACTGAAGCTTTCTTT. Translated, it gives CASSSGQGSMNTEAFF.

The rearrangement links TRBV20-1 to TRBJ2-5, with TRBD2 matching over 10 bases. From germline, CDR1 is DFQATT and CDR2 SNEGSKA (reference sequence). The CDR3 spans 14 residues. Trimming took 6 bases from V and 2 from J; bases not matched to a gene: 6. The CDR3 sequence: CSAPSGGEQETQYF. CDR3 coding DNA: TGCAGTGCACCTAGCGGGGGAGAACAAGAGACCCAGTACTTC.

The chain employs TRBV3-1 and TRBJ2-5, with 10 bases lining up with TRBD2. The CDR3 extends over 15 amino acids. Germline V lookup: CDR1 LGHDT, CDR2 YNNKEL (reference sequence). J lost 5 bases, V lost 1 base, and 4 bases had no gene match. The CDR3 reads CASSQVLAGEETQYF. Written as DNA, the CDR3 is TGTGCCAGCAGCCAAGTCCTAGCGGGGGAGGAGACCCAGTACTTC.